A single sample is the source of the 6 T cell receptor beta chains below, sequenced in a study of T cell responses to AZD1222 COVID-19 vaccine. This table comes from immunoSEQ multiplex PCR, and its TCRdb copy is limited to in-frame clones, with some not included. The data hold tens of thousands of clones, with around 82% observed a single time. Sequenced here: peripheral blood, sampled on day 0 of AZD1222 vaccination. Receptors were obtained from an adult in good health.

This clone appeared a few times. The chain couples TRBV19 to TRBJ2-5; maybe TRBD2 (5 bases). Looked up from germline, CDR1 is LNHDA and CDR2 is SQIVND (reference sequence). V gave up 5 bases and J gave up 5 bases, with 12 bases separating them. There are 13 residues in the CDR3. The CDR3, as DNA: TGTGCCAGTAGTGCCCTGGACTGGGAGACCCAGTACTTC. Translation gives CASSALDWETQYF.

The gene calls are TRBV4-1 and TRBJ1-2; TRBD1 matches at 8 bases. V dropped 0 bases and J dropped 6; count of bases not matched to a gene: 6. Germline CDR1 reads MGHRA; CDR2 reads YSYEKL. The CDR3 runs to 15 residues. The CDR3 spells CASSQERTGWNGYTF. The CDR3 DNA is TGCGCCAGCAGCCAAGAGAGGACAGGGTGGAATGGCTACACCTTC.

CDR3 bases: TGCGCCAGCAGCTTGAGCACAGGGAGAGACACTGAAGCTTTCTTT. Its protein product is CASSLSTGRDTEAFF. The chain is built from TRBV5-1 and TRBJ1-1, with a possible D match to TRBD1 (6 bases). CDR3 size: 15 residues. Trimming took off 1 base at V and 3 bases at J, with 13 bases between the two ends. CDR1 is SGHRS and CDR2 is YFSETQ in the germline V gene.

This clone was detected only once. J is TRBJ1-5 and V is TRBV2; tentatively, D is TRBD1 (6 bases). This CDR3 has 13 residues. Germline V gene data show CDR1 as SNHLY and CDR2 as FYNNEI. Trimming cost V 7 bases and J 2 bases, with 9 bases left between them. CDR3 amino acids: CASKQGRNQPQHF. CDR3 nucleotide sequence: TGTGCCAGCAAGCAGGGGCGCAATCAGCCCCAGCATTTT.

The CDR3 region is CASSLISSGMNEQFF. Written as DNA, the CDR3 is TGTGCCAGCAGCTTAATTTCTAGCGGGATGAATGAGCAGTTCTTC. This chain connects TRBV5-5 to TRBJ2-1; 9 bases agree with TRBD2. CDR3 length equals 15 residues. The junction had 7 bases not matched to a gene; V was cut back by 2 bases and J by 7 bases. Germline lookup yields CDR1 SGHKS and CDR2 YYEKEE (reference sequence). Supplemented by reference TRBV5-5 and TRBJ2-1, the full variable domain reads DAGVTQSPTHLIKTRGQQVTLRCSPISGHKSVSWYQQVLGQGPQFIFQYYEKEERGRGNFPDRFSARQFPNYSSELNVNALLLGDSALYLCASSLISSGMNEQFFGPGTRLTVL.

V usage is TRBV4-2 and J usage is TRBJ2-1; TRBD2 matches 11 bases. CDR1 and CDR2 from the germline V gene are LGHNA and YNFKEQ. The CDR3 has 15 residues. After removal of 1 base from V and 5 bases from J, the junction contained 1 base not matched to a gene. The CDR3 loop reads CASSQATSGNNEQFF. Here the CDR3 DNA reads TGTGCCAGCAGCCAAGCGACTAGCGGGAACAATGAGCAGTTCTTC.